This T cell receptor beta chain was recovered during a study of blood T cell repertoires in COVID-19. In the authors' workflow: Researchers report that nucleated cell counts were estimated from reference gene primer amplification. Assay used: immunoSEQ multiplex PCR; TCRdb lists only in-frame clones, some missing. The V and J calls and clone size come from that table; D and trimming were worked out from the DNA. Counted here are approximately 46,000 clones, 91% occurring once; the ten biggest clones make up 6.4%. The germline gives CDR1 SGHRS, CDR2 YFSETQ. The CDR3 runs to 15 residues. Trimming took 3 bases from V and 5 from J; bases not matched to a gene: 5.

Material for sequencing was peripheral blood. The chain employs TRBV5-1 and TRBJ1-6; 7 nucleotides align to TRBD1. The source of this sequence is a man aged 65 to 79 with active COVID-19. The CDR3 DNA sequence: TGCGCCAGCAGCTACGGGACAGTAGATAATTCACCCCTCCACTTT. It translates to CASSYGTVDNSPLHF.